This TCR beta chain originates from a study of blood T cell repertoires in COVID-19. The germline gives CDR1 LGHDT, CDR2 YNNKEL (reference sequence). The length of the CDR3 is 17 residues. The V end lost 1 base, the J end lost 2 bases, and 18 bases lay between the germline ends. Profiling relied on immunoSEQ multiplex PCR, and the TCRdb table lists in-frame clones only, not all of them. The sample holds just over 350,000 clones, about 86% seen once. V usage is TRBV3-1 (or the pseudogene TRBV3-2) and J usage is TRBJ2-7; maybe TRBD2 (7 bases). This receptor was obtained from a woman aged 60-75 years with COVID-19, enrolled during active disease. Sequenced input: peripheral blood. The CDR3 protein is CASSQGLGRGPPYEQYF. The DNA of the CDR3 is TGTGCCAGCAGCCAAGGGTTGGGGCGGGGGCCTCCCTACGAGCAGTACTTC.